This TCR beta chain was identified during a study of type 1 and type 2 diabetes patients. CDR3 size: 15 residues. V lost 6 bases to trimming and J lost 2 bases; unmatched junction nucleotides: 7. Germline assignment: CDR1 LNHDA and CDR2 SQIVND (reference sequence). Standard classification criteria confirmed type 1 or type 2 diabetes in all patients. Each participant gave around 9.6 milliliters of peripheral blood. PCR was run on genomic DNA. A primer set of 30 forward and 13 reverse primers amplified the CDR3. MiXCR, applied by TCRdb to the multiplex PCR reads, yields one record per CDR3 protein. The sample contains fewer than 350,000 distinct CDR3 sequences, more than 40% of which appear only once.

Sequences were obtained from peripheral blood mononuclear cells (PBMCs). The receptor was derived from a man in his late teens or twenties with type 2 diabetes. J is TRBJ1-5 and V is TRBV19, with 7 positions matching TRBD1. Here the CDR3 reads CASSRGTNGNQPQHF. CDR3 coding DNA: TGTGCCAGTAGCAGGGGGACGAACGGCAATCAGCCCCAGCATTTT.